The T cell receptor beta chain under discussion was sequenced for a study of cytomegalovirus exposure and HLA in healthy donors. Study overall: Around 78 million unique TCRs, all from HLA-typed donors, were included in an early release of the data. Regarding the study as a whole: In a later analysis, at a false discovery rate of 0.05, roughly 18,000 TCR beta sequences were associated with HLA alleles.

Comments on this clone: No antigen is known for it.

The PCR contained 60 Vbeta and 13 Jbeta primers. The data were produced by immunoSEQ multiplex PCR, yet TCRdb's version contains in-frame clones alone and is incomplete. The table shows some 77,000 clones, with 80% occurring only once. Trimming removed 9 bases at V and 3 bases at J, with 11 bases between. This CDR3 has 13 residues. CDR1 and CDR2 from the germline V gene are LNHDA and SQIVND (reference sequence). The source is a man in his forties or fifties in good health and CMV-seropositive. Sequenced: PBMCs. V and J are TRBV19 and TRBJ2-2; D unresolved. CDR3 sequence: CASEPADTGELFF. The CDR3 coding sequence is TGTGCCAGCGAGCCTGCGGACACCGGGGAGCTGTTTTTT.